This T cell receptor beta chain was observed in a study of blood T cell repertoires in COVID-19 (TCRdb year 2020). With regard to the full study: Samples from collaborators originated in the United States, Italy and Spain and spanned both the acute and convalescent phases of COVID-19. The prospective study material was composed of cDNA or gDNA derived from T cells, B-cell-depleted T cells, or PBMCs. The dataset comprised deeply sampled blood TCRbeta repertoires from subjects exposed to, actively infected with, or recovered from COVID-19. The repertoires were made available in a free public database intended to serve as a resource for research on the immune response to SARS-CoV-2. Samples came from the ongoing ImmuneRACE study (first 160 participants) plus 1,254 subjects from 6 global collaborators. A de-identified subject ID, COVID-19 status, age in years and sex were almost always included in the sample metadata. Where available, HLA class I and class II types were taken from metadata supplied by the sample provider and were not determined by assay-based typing.

The CDR1 and CDR2 encoded by the germline V gene are MNHEY and SVGEGT. A distance of 9 bases separates the germline ends of V and J, which lose 7 bases and 0 bases respectively. From the cysteine through the phenylalanine, the CDR3 covers 13 amino acids. The read is trimmed to its CDR3 DNA, 39 bases read in frame from base 1. Points the paper makes about the study in general: The quantity of clinical and demographic metadata differed by source and by participant and was supplied without curation.

Samples from volunteer blood donors who had recovered from COVID-19 were contributed by a second Seattle source. The collaborating institutions used their own protocols to collect whole blood in K2EDTA tubes. Collaborator samples were shipped for TCRbeta analysis as frozen whole blood, isolated PBMCs, or DNA extracted from either sample type. Comments on this clone: No cognate antigen has been identified for it. Per-base quality was not reported, and no clone a single base away is much larger than it.

The immunoSEQ Assay, a bias-controlled multiplex PCR, was used to amplify TCRbeta CDR3 regions from genomic DNA. The published analysis was carried out like this. Nucleated cell counts per sample were estimated from amplification of reference gene primers within the assay. Sequence reads were collapsed and filtered to measure the absolute abundance of every unique TCRbeta CDR3 rearrangement. Productive Simpson clonality was computed per sample as the square root of Simpson's diversity index over productive rearrangements. This immuneACCESS table, as held by TCRdb, lists in-frame sequences with V and J called but not all clones. Of the missing ones, under half trace to an unresolved V gene in checked studies; the others have no known cause. D and trimming come from the DNA, and the V and J calls and clone size come from that table. Within this sample are 200,000 to 300,000 clones, with 84% of them counted one time only. The leading ten clones occupy 2% to 2.5% of the sample.

Sequenced input: peripheral blood. The rearrangement joined TRBV6-2 or TRBV6-3 to TRBJ1-1; the D gene is unclear. The sequence was obtained from a man between 40 and 49 years old who had recovered from COVID-19. The CDR3 has the sequence CASTPMLNTEAFF. The nucleotide sequence reads as follows: TGTGCCAGCACCCCCATGTTGAACACTGAAGCTTTCTTT.